This is a list of T cell receptor beta chains from one sample in a study of T-cell reconstitution after alpha-beta-depleted transplantation in children. TCRdb re-called the PCR reads with MiXCR, one entry per CDR3 protein. The sample includes 700,000 to 950,000 distinct CDR3 sequences, under 20% of them seen just once. The sequenced sample was PBMCs, mostly from graft donor cells, obtained 360 days after TCRalphabeta/CD19-depleted stem cell transplant. The receptors stem from a male patient between 5 and 17 years old who had a stem cell transplant for acute lymphoblastic leukemia, so the T cells may come from the graft donor. Both conserved end residues are part of each CDR3. Each record gives: V gene, J gene, CDR3 length, D gene, clone size, CDR3 DNA, CDR3 protein. A D gene is named only where the DNA matches it firmly. Clone size is stated in some rows and not others, as once, few, many or a class when expanded.

TRBV9	TRBJ2-7	14	NA	few	TGTGCCAGCAGCGTAACTCCCTTTTCCTACGAGCAGTACTTC	CASSVTPFSYEQYF
TRBV25-1	TRBJ1-6	14	NA	NA	TGTGCCAGCAGTGAATACCACGTGGGATCACCCCTCCACTTT	CASSEYHVGSPLHF
TRBV4-1	TRBJ2-7	16	TRBD2	few	TGCGCCAGCAGCCAAGAGGGGCGCGGGAGCTGGTACGAGCAGTACTTC	CASSQEGRGSWYEQYF
TRBV24-1	TRBJ2-1	16	NA	NA	TGTGCCACCAGTGATCCAAAGGGTCCTTGGCAAAGGAAGCAGTTCTTC	CATSDPKGPWQRKQFF
TRBV18	TRBJ2-5	15	NA	NA	TGTGCCAGCTCAAAATTGGACAGCCGAAGAGAGACCCAGTACTTC	CASSKLDSRRETQYF
TRBV7-9	TRBJ2-7	14	TRBD1	NA	TGTGCCAGCTTCCGTCCGGACAGGGACTACGAGCAGTACTTC	CASFRPDRDYEQYF
TRBV12-3/TRBV12-4	TRBJ2-3	20	NA	few	TGTGCCAGCAGTCCCTTCAGCCCCCGGGTGGTTAAAACCCGCACAGATACGCAGTATTTT	CASSPFSPRVVKTRTDTQYF
TRBV18	TRBJ2-7	18	TRBD2	NA	TGTGCCAGCTCACCACCAGGACGGGAGGGCCGATTTGACTACGAGCAGTACTTC	CASSPPGREGRFDYEQYF
TRBV7-8	TRBJ1-2	15	NA	NA	TGTGCCAGCAGCTACCGGCAGTTCTTAAACTATGGCTACACCTTC	CASSYRQFLNYGYTF
TRBV5-1	TRBJ2-4	14	NA	few	TGCGCCAGCAGCTTGCGACAGGACCCCGACATTCAGTACTTC	CASSLRQDPDIQYF
TRBV11-2	TRBJ2-6	17	TRBD1	few	TGTGCCAGCAGCTTCGGGACAGGGGGCGCTGGGGCCAACGTCCTGACTTTC	CASSFGTGGAGANVLTF
TRBV5-5	TRBJ2-2	16	NA	many	TGTGCCAGCAGCTTGGCCGTGTCCCCGAACACCGGGGAGCTGTTTTTT	CASSLAVSPNTGELFF
TRBV3-1	TRBJ2-2	14	NA	NA	TGTGCCAGCAGCCAAGATGTAGGCACCGGGGAGCTGTTTTTT	CASSQDVGTGELFF
TRBV25-1	TRBJ2-1	16	TRBD1	few	TGTGCCAGCAGTGCCCGGACAGGGGCGCCCTACAATGAGCAGTTCTTC	CASSARTGAPYNEQFF
TRBV3-1	TRBJ2-1	16	TRBD2	NA	TGTGCCAGCAGCCAAGATATAGGACTAGCGGGAAATGAGCAGTTCTTC	CASSQDIGLAGNEQFF
TRBV24-1	TRBJ2-1	17	TRBD1	few	TGTGCCACCAGTGATTTAGGGGGCGGCAGATTGGACAATGAGCAGTTCTTC	CATSDLGGGRLDNEQFF
TRBV27	TRBJ2-4	17	TRBD2	few	TGTGCCAGCAGTTCTGCGGGAGGTGTAGGAACCAAAAACATTCAGTACTTC	CASSSAGGVGTKNIQYF
TRBV20-1	TRBJ2-6	19	TRBD2	few	TGCAGTGCTAGAGATCGTATAGCGGGAGGTCTCGCTGGGGCCAACGTCCTGACTTTC	CSARDRIAGGLAGANVLTF
TRBV7-9	TRBJ2-1	13	TRBD1	few	TGTTCCAGCAGCTTAGCGGACAGGGGGGGGCAGTTCTTC	CSSSLADRGGQFF
TRBV12-3/TRBV12-4	TRBJ1-1	12	NA	few	TGTGCCAGCAGTTTTGTAAATGGGAGGGCTTTCTTT	CASSFVNGRAFF
TRBV5-1	TRBJ2-1	17	TRBD2	few	TGCGCCAGCAGCTCCGGTTTGAGCGGGAGAGTAAGGAATGAGCAGTTCTTC	CASSSGLSGRVRNEQFF
TRBV12-3/TRBV12-4	TRBJ2-7	15	TRBD1	few	TGTGCCAGCAGTTTACGACAGGGGACCTCCTACGAGCAGTACTTC	CASSLRQGTSYEQYF
TRBV5-1	TRBJ2-7	15	NA	few	TGCGCCAGCAGCTTGTCTCAGGGTGTCCCCTACGAGCAGTACTTC	CASSLSQGVPYEQYF
TRBV4-1	TRBJ1-2	11	NA	few	TGCGCCAGCAGCCAGTTGGGAGGCTACACCTTC	CASSQLGGYTF
TRBV29-1	TRBJ2-7	12	TRBD1	many	TGCAGCGTTAGCGACAGGGTGGGGGAGCAGTACTTC	CSVSDRVGEQYF
TRBV5-1	TRBJ2-4	18	TRBD2	NA	TGCGCCAGCAGCTTGGTTTTGAGGACTAGCGTGGCCAAAAACATTCAGTACTTC	CASSLVLRTSVAKNIQYF
TRBV7-9	TRBJ2-7	15	NA	NA	TGTGCCAGCAGCCCCCTTAGGGGGGCCTCCTACGAGCAGTACTTC	CASSPLRGASYEQYF
TRBV12-3/TRBV12-4	TRBJ2-1	13	NA	NA	TGTGCCAGCAGTAGGGGACCCGCGGATGAGCAGTTCTTC	CASSRGPADEQFF
TRBV29-1	TRBJ1-5	13	TRBD1	few	TGCAGCGTTGCAACAGGGGGCGGTCAGCCCCAGCATTTT	CSVATGGGQPQHF
TRBV7-3	TRBJ1-1	15	NA	few	TGTGCCAGCAGCTTAACGCTTACAGGGTCCACTGAAGCTTTCTTT	CASSLTLTGSTEAFF
TRBV24-1	TRBJ1-5	12	TRBD1	NA	TGTGCCACCGGACAGGGGTCTCAGCCCCAGCATTTT	CATGQGSQPQHF
TRBV10-3	TRBJ2-3	15	NA	NA	TGTGCCATCAGTGGCGGACAGCCTAGCACAGATACGCAGTATTTT	CAISGGQPSTDTQYF
TRBV29-1	TRBJ2-3	15	NA	few	TGCAGCGTTGAAGACCTCTTGCCCGTTACAGATACGCAGTATTTT	CSVEDLLPVTDTQYF
TRBV30	TRBJ2-1	13	TRBD2	NA	TGTGCCTGGAGCGACGGGGGGTTGGATGAGCAGTTCTTC	CAWSDGGLDEQFF
TRBV10-3	TRBJ1-2	13	TRBD1	NA	TGTGCCATCAGCGGACAGGGGAGCTATGGCTACACCTTC	CAISGQGSYGYTF
TRBV27	TRBJ2-2	13	NA	NA	TGTGCCAGCACGGGGAGTAGGGCCGGGGAGCTGTTTTTT	CASTGSRAGELFF
TRBV2	TRBJ2-7	16	NA	many	TGTGCCAGCAGTGACGGGCGTTTAGCGCTTACCTACGAGCAGTACTTC	CASSDGRLALTYEQYF
TRBV2	TRBJ1-5	14	NA	NA	TGTGCCAGCACCTTCGATTATCCGGGTCAGCCCCAGCATTTT	CASTFDYPGQPQHF
TRBV12-3/TRBV12-4	TRBJ2-1	16	TRBD2	many	TGTGCCAGCAGTTTGCTGGGACTAGCGGGAGAGGGTGAGCAGTTCTTC	CASSLLGLAGEGEQFF
TRBV5-1	TRBJ2-7	17	TRBD2	many	TGCGCCAGCAGCTCCAGACTAGCGGGAGATTTGGCCTACGAGCAGTACTTC	CASSSRLAGDLAYEQYF
TRBV6-2/TRBV6-3	TRBJ2-1	13	NA	NA	TGTGCCAGCAGGGACTATGTCTACAATGAGCAGTTCTTC	CASRDYVYNEQFF
TRBV4-2	TRBJ2-3	14	TRBD2	few	TGTGCCAGCCGGACTAGCGGGAACACAGATACGCAGTATTTT	CASRTSGNTDTQYF
TRBV20-1	TRBJ1-4	16	NA	NA	TGCAGTGCTAGGAGGAGATCACTAGCAACTAATGAAAAACTGTTTTTT	CSARRRSLATNEKLFF
TRBV11-1	TRBJ2-1	18	NA	few	TGTGCCAGCAGTTTTATCTTCCGGAGGGATTCCTCCTACAATGAGCAGTTCTTC	CASSFIFRRDSSYNEQFF
TRBV5-1	TRBJ2-7	15	TRBD1	few	TGCGCCAGCAGCTTCACAGGGGGCCGGTCCTACGAGCAGTACTTC	CASSFTGGRSYEQYF
TRBV24-1	TRBJ2-1	16	NA	NA	TGTGCCACCAGTGATTTCGATTCTCCGCGCCTCAATGAGCAGTTCTTC	CATSDFDSPRLNEQFF
TRBV5-1	TRBJ1-5	15	TRBD1	few	TGCGCCAGCAGCTCGGGACAGGGGAGCAATCAGCCCCAGCATTTT	CASSSGQGSNQPQHF
TRBV15	TRBJ2-1	16	TRBD2	many	TGTGCCACCAGAAGACTAGCGGGAGGATCCGTGGGGGAGCAGTTCTTC	CATRRLAGGSVGEQFF
TRBV5-4	TRBJ1-4	14	TRBD1	few	TGTGCCAGCAGCCTGGGGAGGGGGCTCGAAAAACTGTTTTTT	CASSLGRGLEKLFF